These 5 T cell receptor beta chains were sequenced from one sample in a study of regulatory T cells in long-lasting Graves disease. iRepertoire HTBI primers and Arm-PCR of CDR3 regions built TCR beta libraries. Via MiXCR, TCRdb re-called the multiplex PCR reads, giving one row per CDR3 protein. The sample carries fewer than 450,000 distinct CDR3 sequences, 20% to 30% recorded once. As to time point: persistent/refractory GD, antithyroid drugs over 5 years with positive TRAb. The TCR library was made from RNA extracted from PBMCs. Source: peripheral blood mononuclear cells (PBMCs), taken when the disease was refractory, from a patient treated with antithyroid drugs. The receptors were sampled from a female donor with Graves disease.

This clonotype was seen a handful of times. The chain carries TRBV29-1 and TRBJ2-5; D unresolved. The V gene lost 6 bases and the J gene lost 4 bases, with 9 bases spanning the gap. CDR1 SQVTM and CDR2 ANQGSEA come from the germline V gene. This CDR3 has 11 residues. DNA of the CDR3: TGCAGCGTACTAACAAGAGAGACCCAGTACTTC. This translates into CSVLTRETQYF.

This clonotype turned up a few times. The rearrangement joins TRBV9 to TRBJ2-5; no reliable D call. CDR3 length: 15 residues. Trimming removed 0 bases at V and 1 base at J, with 10 bases between. CDR1 and CDR2 (germline): SGDLS, YYNGEE. CDR3 coding DNA: TGTGCCAGCAGCGTAGGATTAGCCCGCCAAGAGACCCAGTACTTC. It specifies CASSVGLARQETQYF. The full variable domain, its missing parts supplied by reference TRBV9 and TRBJ2-5, is DSGVTQTPKHLITATGQRVTLRCSPRSGDLSVYWYQQSLDQGLQFLIQYYNGEERAKGNILERFSAQQFPDLHSELNLSSLELGDSALYFCASSVGLARQETQYFGPGTRLLVL.

This clonotype was counted ten times or more. J is TRBJ2-7 and V is TRBV3-1; TRBD2 matches at 7 bases. V lost 4 bases to trimming and J lost 3 bases; unmatched junction nucleotides: 6. CDR3 length equals 14 residues. The germline gives CDR1 LGHDT, CDR2 YNNKEL (reference sequence). The CDR3, as DNA: TGTGCCAGCAGCCCAGGCGGGGGTAACTACGAGCAGTACTTC. It translates to CASSPGGGNYEQYF.

The chain uses TRBV28 and TRBJ2-1; 10 nucleotides agree with TRBD2. The V gene end was trimmed by 6 bases and the J gene end by 5 bases; junction bases not matched to a gene: 7. Germline CDR1 reads MDHEN; CDR2 reads SYDVKM. The CDR3 loop spans 15 amino acids. CDR3 protein: CASSLAGVKNNEQFF. The CDR3 bases are TGTGCCAGCAGCCTAGCGGGAGTTAAGAACAATGAGCAGTTCTTC.

This clonotype was recorded a few times. The rearrangement joins TRBV9 to TRBJ2-5; TRBD2 matches at 8 bases. Germline lookup yields CDR1 SGDLS and CDR2 YYNGEE. The CDR3 is 15 amino acids. Trimming took 0 bases from V and 0 from J; bases not matched to a gene: 1. The CDR3 loop is CASSVGSGDQETQYF. The DNA for the CDR3 is TGTGCCAGCAGCGTAGGTAGCGGGGACCAAGAGACCCAGTACTTC. The variable domain in full, completed from reference TRBV9 and TRBJ2-5, reads DSGVTQTPKHLITATGQRVTLRCSPRSGDLSVYWYQQSLDQGLQFLIQYYNGEERAKGNILERFSAQQFPDLHSELNLSSLELGDSALYFCASSVGSGDQETQYFGPGTRLLVL.